This TCR beta chain was captured in a study of T cell responses to AZD1222 COVID-19 vaccine. The assay was immunoSEQ multiplex PCR, and TCRdb's table has in-frame clones only and misses some. Of 150,000 to 200,000 clones in the sample, 91% were seen once. The clonotype originates from an adult who received the AZD1222 COVID-19 vaccine. Specimen: peripheral blood, collected 28 days after the second AZD1222 dose.

CDR3 sequence (DNA): TGTGCCTGGAATAAGGTATCAGGCTTCGCCAATGAGCAGTTCTTC. It translates to CAWNKVSGFANEQFF. The V and J genes are TRBV30 and TRBJ2-1; D not resolved. This CDR3 has 15 residues. The germline V and J ends were trimmed by 4 bases and 6 bases, with 19 bases remaining between them. CDR1 is GTSNPN and CDR2 is SVGIG in the germline V gene (reference sequence). Supplemented by reference TRBV30 and TRBJ2-1, the full variable domain reads SQTIHQWPATLVQPVGSPLSLECTVEGTSNPNLYWYRQAAGRGLQLLFYSVGIGQISSEVPQNLSASRPQDRQFILSSKKLLLSDSGFYLCAWNKVSGFANEQFFGPGTRLTVL.